The 7 T cell receptor beta chains below were found in one sample sequenced in a study of T cell responses to AZD1222 COVID-19 vaccine. Here immunoSEQ multiplex PCR was the method, and the copy in TCRdb shows in-frame clones only, minus some. The sample lists tens of thousands of clones; about 83% were seen once. The specimen comprised peripheral blood, sampled on day 0 of AZD1222 vaccination. Receptors originate from an adult in good health.

V usage is TRBV5-1 and J usage is TRBJ2-3; the D is unclear. There are 17 residues in the CDR3. From germline, CDR1 is SGHRS and CDR2 YFSETQ. The ends were cut back, 0 bases at V and 1 base at J, with 15 bases in the middle. The CDR3 is CASSLGLGDSGTDTQYF. In nucleotides, the CDR3 is TGCGCCAGCAGCTTGGGGTTAGGCGACTCCGGCACAGATACGCAGTATTTT. The complete variable domain, with remaining parts taken from reference TRBV5-1 and TRBJ2-3, reads KAGVTQTPRYLIKTRGQQVTLSCSPISGHRSVSWYQQTPGQGLQFLFEYFSETQRNKGNFPGRFSGRQFSNSRSEMNVSTLELGDSALYLCASSLGLGDSGTDTQYFGPGTRLTVL.

A single count supports this clone. The rearrangement links TRBV27 to TRBJ2-2; D is undetermined. CDR3 length: 15 residues. Trimming shortened V by 6 bases and J by 2 bases, and 13 bases separated the two germline ends. Germline CDR1 is MNHEY and CDR2 is SMNVEV (reference sequence). CDR3 loop: CASREVTDNTGELFF. The CDR3 DNA sequence: TGTGCCAGCAGGGAAGTTACGGACAACACCGGGGAGCTGTTTTTT.

The rearrangement joins TRBV27 to TRBJ2-7, with 7 nucleotides matching TRBD2. J lost 6 bases, V lost 0 bases, and 2 bases had no gene match. Germline assignment: CDR1 MNHEY and CDR2 SMNVEV (reference sequence). The CDR3 consists of 13 residues. As DNA, the CDR3 is TGTGCCAGCAGTTTATCCTGGGGGGGCGAGCAGTACTTC. Its translation: CASSLSWGGEQYF.

This clone was detected once. The V gene is TRBV6-4, the J gene TRBJ2-1; 8 nucleotides agree with TRBD2. CDR1 and CDR2 from the germline V gene are MRHNA and SNTAGT. The CDR3 runs to 16 residues. Germline trimming cut 4 bases from V and 5 bases from J; bases unmatched to any gene: 10. The CDR3 loop is CASSVLGLDSNNEQFF. DNA for the CDR3: TGTGCCAGCAGTGTCTTGGGACTAGATTCTAACAATGAGCAGTTCTTC.

A few counts support this clone. The CDR3 nucleotides are TGTGCCTGGAGTGTACAAGGGGGAGAGACCCAGTACTTC. Translated, it gives CAWSVQGGETQYF. The chain is built from TRBV30 and TRBJ2-5; weak D call: TRBD1 (6 bases). Trimming stripped 0 bases from V and 4 bases from J, with 9 bases between. Germline CDR1 reads GTSNPN; CDR2 reads SVGIG (reference sequence). The CDR3 spans 13 residues.

J is TRBJ2-7 and V is TRBV7-2; 10 bases fit TRBD2. Germline CDR1 reads SGHTA; CDR2 reads FQGNSA. The CDR3 runs 15 residues. The junction had 12 bases not matched to a gene; V was cut back by 4 bases and J by 9 bases. CDR3 DNA: TGTGCCAGCAGCTCCTTAGCGGGAGGAGAATCTGGGCAGTACTTC. It yields the protein CASSSLAGGESGQYF.

This chain connects TRBV6-1 to TRBJ2-1; the match to TRBD2 covers 7 bases. After removal of 3 bases from V and 1 base from J, the junction contained 6 bases not matched to a gene. In germline, CDR1 is MNHNS, CDR2 SASEGT. The CDR3 is 16 residues long. CDR3 amino acids: CASSDKAGRSYNEQFF. The CDR3 DNA follows: TGTGCCAGCAGTGATAAAGCGGGGAGGTCCTACAATGAGCAGTTCTTC.